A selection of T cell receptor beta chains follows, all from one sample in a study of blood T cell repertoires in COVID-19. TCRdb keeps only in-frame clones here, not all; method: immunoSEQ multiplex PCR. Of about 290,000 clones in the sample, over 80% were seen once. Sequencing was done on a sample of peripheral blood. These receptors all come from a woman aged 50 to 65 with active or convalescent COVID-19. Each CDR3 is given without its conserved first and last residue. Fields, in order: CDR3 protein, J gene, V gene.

ASSQDPPGALNSPLH,TRBJ1-6,TRBV4-1
ASSLSTSWANEQF,TRBJ2-1,TRBV27
ASGETGTQPQH,TRBJ1-5,TRBV6-5
ASSWGLGQHYEQY,TRBJ2-7,TRBV7-9
SIRGDRGYEQY,TRBJ2-7,TRBV29-1
ASSLPVPNYGYT,TRBJ1-2,TRBV28
AWVWSTEAF,TRBJ1-1,TRBV30
AWSNRGGNTEAF,TRBJ1-1,TRBV30
ASSPKGTGELF,TRBJ2-2,TRBV12-3/TRBV12-4
ASSRGTGGSEKLF,TRBJ1-4,TRBV5-6
ATSRDRLAGAEQF,TRBJ2-1,TRBV15
ASSELAGFEQF,TRBJ2-1,TRBV6-4
ASSASGVSYEQY,TRBJ2-7,TRBV5-1
ASSFDSYNSPLH,TRBJ1-6,TRBV5-4
SVRQGAQGTEAF,TRBJ1-1,TRBV29-1
ASSSTLMGGRGTQY,TRBJ2-5,TRBV7-8
ASRRTGGYEQF,TRBJ2-1,TRBV6-5
AWSVDRGGNTIY,TRBJ1-3,TRBV30
ASSLYGGHLEQAGELF,TRBJ2-2,TRBV27
ASSLRGVKAF,TRBJ1-1,TRBV28
ASSTRQGNYGYT,TRBJ1-2,TRBV19
ASSPGTTYEQY,TRBJ2-7,TRBV4-1
ASSPRDRTLMNTEAF,TRBJ1-1,TRBV7-9
ASSTKQGQGETQY,TRBJ2-5,TRBV5-4
ASSPLALRTYEQY,TRBJ2-7,TRBV4-1
ASRDRGIFTTEAF,TRBJ1-1,TRBV19
ASSPTLGGGTEAF,TRBJ1-1,TRBV28
ASSFGQGSYEQY,TRBJ2-7,TRBV7-9
ASSLSSTGAYEQY,TRBJ2-7,TRBV7-3
ASRCQGRQPQH,TRBJ1-5,TRBV10-1
ATPKGGGYGYT,TRBJ1-2,TRBV30
ASSSRVGGRNEQF,TRBJ2-1,TRBV9
ASSPWGAGPTQETQY,TRBJ2-5,TRBV14
ASTPSGTAGTEAF,TRBJ1-1,TRBV27
ASSATSQQETQY,TRBJ2-5,TRBV6-5
ASSCRQTYNSPLH,TRBJ1-6,TRBV7-7
ASSPGLAVTSYNEQF,TRBJ2-1,TRBV6-6
ASSSSSLSNQPQH,TRBJ1-5,TRBV7-9
ASSFSSSPLH,TRBJ1-6,TRBV12-3/TRBV12-4
STSDIRQNTEAF,TRBJ1-1,TRBV20-1
AWSPGWAQPQH,TRBJ1-5,TRBV30
ASSPSEETQY,TRBJ2-5,TRBV18
ATSREAGGPYEQY,TRBJ2-7,TRBV15
ASSLGDRGRGTEAF,TRBJ1-1,TRBV7-9
ASRLAGAYEQY,TRBJ2-7,TRBV6-6
ASRSWPQETQY,TRBJ2-5,TRBV19
ATKKSGQGRYQPQH,TRBJ1-5,TRBV15
ASSWTGGNYGYT,TRBJ1-2,TRBV27
ASSLGSDRGNYGYT,TRBJ1-2,TRBV7-9
ASIPLRTGGNEQF,TRBJ2-1,TRBV5-8
AISDRGFYEQY,TRBJ2-7,TRBV10-3
ASSIGTGTSYEQY,TRBJ2-7,TRBV19
ASSPLVAGPDNEQF,TRBJ2-1,TRBV5-1
ASSGWREGDEQY,TRBJ2-7,TRBV25-1
SGRGERHNEQF,TRBJ2-1,TRBV29-1
ASSSDRGRYQPQH,TRBJ1-5,TRBV7-2
ASRIQGAITEAF,TRBJ1-1,TRBV13
ASSPIRGPSYNEQF,TRBJ2-1,TRBV11-2
ATSDSGGTGVYNEQF,TRBJ2-1,TRBV24-1
ASSFRQVDNEQF,TRBJ2-1,TRBV7-2